This record looks at one T cell receptor beta chain sequence and its context. This sample stems from a study of blood T cells in healthy people across ages. The authors ran a second PCR of 7 to 11 cycles using a sample-barcoded 5' primer and a J-beta primer mix. TCRdb independently ran MiXCR on the 5' RACE reads; one entry per CDR3 protein. The sample has approximately 670,000 distinct CDR3 sequences, over 40% seen once. V was pared by 1 base and J by 1 base, with 4 bases of the junction left unmatched. The CDR3 loop spans 15 amino acids. The germline V gene has CDR1 DFQATT and CDR2 SNEGSKA (reference sequence).

This chain uses TRBV20-1 with TRBJ2-5; 9 bases map to TRBD2. The sequencing sample was made of blood. The clonotype originates from a man older than 75 in good health. For the CDR3, the DNA is TGCAGTGCTAGAGGCCCAGCGGGGGGCCAAGAGACCCAGTACTTC. It yields the protein CSARGPAGGQETQYF.